The subject of this entry is one T cell receptor beta chain. This sample is drawn from a study of blood T cell repertoires in COVID-19. The wider study: Spain, Italy and the United States supplied samples that represented acute and convalescent COVID-19. Sources were T cells, B-cell-depleted T cells, or PBMCs; the material itself was cDNA or gDNA.

Original methodology: The authors estimated nucleated cell counts from reference gene primer amplification. Repertoires were generated with immunoSEQ multiplex PCR, while TCRdb's copy carries only in-frame clones and drops some. The V and J calls and clone size come from that table; D and trimming were worked out from the DNA. The repertoire holds a few hundred thousand clones, with around 87% as singletons. Germline CDR1 and CDR2: MNHEY and SMNVEV (reference sequence). CDR3 length: 14 residues. The germline V and J ends were trimmed by 4 bases and 2 bases, with 9 bases remaining between them. The sequence was collected from a man aged 18 to 35 with active or convalescent COVID-19. The chain has TRBV27 and TRBJ2-1; possible D gene TRBD2, 6 bases. The sequenced sample consisted of peripheral blood. The CDR3: CASSSGGAYNEQFF. The CDR3 nucleotides read TGTGCCAGCAGTTCCGGGGGAGCCTACAATGAGCAGTTCTTC.